This TCR beta chain was obtained from a study of immune evolution from preneoplasia to lung adenocarcinoma. Looking at the study overall: HLA loss of heterozygosity: approximately 7.5% AIS, around 16% MIA, about 32% ADC, none AAH.

Produced via immunoSEQ multiplex PCR; TCRdb's table is partial and in-frame only. In the table there are roughly 11,000 clones, roughly 85% of which are singletons. Overall study results and limits: Clonality was highest in normal lung, lower in later-stage lesions apparently. From normal lung to invasive adenocarcinoma, top clone frequencies appeared to decrease.

The CDR3 has 15 amino acids. The junction had 9 bases not matched to a gene; V was cut back by 7 bases and J by 2 bases. The germline gives CDR1 SNHLY, CDR2 FYNNEI. As for this clone: Its target is not known.

Two lung cancer pathologists independently confirmed each histologic diagnosis. The TCR was taken from a person between 65 and 79 years old with lung adenocarcinoma. Sequencing was carried out using FFPE minimally invasive lung adenocarcinoma tissue. The rearrangement joins TRBV2 to TRBJ2-3; TRBD1 aligns across 7 bases. DNA for the CDR3: TGTGCCAGCAACTTCCGGGACAGACACACAGATACGCAGTATTTT. Protein: CASNFRDRHTDTQYF.